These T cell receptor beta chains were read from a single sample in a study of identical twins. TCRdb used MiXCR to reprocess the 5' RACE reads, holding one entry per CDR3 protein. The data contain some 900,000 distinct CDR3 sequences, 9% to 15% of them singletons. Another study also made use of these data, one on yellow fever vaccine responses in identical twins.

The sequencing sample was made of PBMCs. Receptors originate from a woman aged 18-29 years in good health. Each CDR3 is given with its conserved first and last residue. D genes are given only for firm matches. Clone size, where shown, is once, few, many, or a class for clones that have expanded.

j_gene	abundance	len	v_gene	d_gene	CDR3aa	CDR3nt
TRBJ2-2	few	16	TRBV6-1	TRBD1	CASSDPGGAGTGELFF	TGTGCCAGCAGTGACCCAGGGGGCGCGGGCACCGGGGAGCTGTTTTTT
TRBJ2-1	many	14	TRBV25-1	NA	CASSESGRGSEQFF	TGTGCCAGCAGTGAGTCGGGACGGGGGAGTGAGCAGTTCTTC
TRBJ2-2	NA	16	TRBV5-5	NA	CASSLVGRGMAGELFF	TGTGCCAGCAGCTTGGTGGGACGAGGGATGGCCGGGGAGCTGTTTTTT
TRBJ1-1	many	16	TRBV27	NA	CASSLRAGRINTEAFF	TGTGCCAGCAGTTTGAGGGCGGGCAGGATTAACACTGAAGCTTTCTTT
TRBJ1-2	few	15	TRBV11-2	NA	CASSYHRQPDYGYTF	TGTGCCAGCAGCTACCACCGACAGCCTGACTATGGCTACACCTTC
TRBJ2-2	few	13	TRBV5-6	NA	CASSLFSAGELFF	TGTGCCAGCAGCTTATTCTCTGCCGGGGAGCTGTTTTTT
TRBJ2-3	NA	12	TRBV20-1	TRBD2	CSAGTNTDTQYF	TGCAGTGCTGGGACTAACACAGATACGCAGTATTTT
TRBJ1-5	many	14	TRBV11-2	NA	CASSFNRGEQPQHF	TGTGCCAGCAGCTTCAACCGAGGAGAGCAGCCCCAGCATTTT
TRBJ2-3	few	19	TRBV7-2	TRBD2	CASSLRASGRTSSTDTQYF	TGTGCCAGCAGCTTAAGGGCTAGCGGGAGAACTTCTAGCACAGATACGCAGTATTTT
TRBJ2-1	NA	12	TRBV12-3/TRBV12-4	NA	CASSLDGEEQFF	TGTGCCAGCAGTTTAGATGGGGAAGAGCAGTTCTTC
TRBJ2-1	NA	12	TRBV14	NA	CASSHRGSEQFF	TGTGCCAGCAGCCATCGAGGTAGTGAGCAGTTCTTC
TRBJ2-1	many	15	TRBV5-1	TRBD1	CASSRPGQGYNEQFF	TGCGCCAGCAGCCGGCCGGGACAGGGGTACAATGAGCAGTTCTTC
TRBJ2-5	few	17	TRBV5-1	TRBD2	CASSPGLAGRYQETQYF	TGCGCCAGCAGCCCAGGACTAGCGGGGAGGTACCAAGAGACCCAGTACTTC
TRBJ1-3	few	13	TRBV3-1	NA	CASSKDSRNTIYF	TGTGCCAGCAGCAAGGACAGTAGAAACACCATATATTTT
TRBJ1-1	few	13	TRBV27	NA	CASNPGSNTEAFF	TGTGCCAGCAATCCTGGGAGTAACACTGAAGCTTTCTTT
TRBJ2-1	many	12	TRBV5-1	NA	CASSGWGNEQFF	TGCGCCAGCAGCGGATGGGGCAATGAGCAGTTCTTC
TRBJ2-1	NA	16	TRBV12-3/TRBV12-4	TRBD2	CASSQGLAGGSHEQFF	TGTGCCAGCAGCCAGGGACTAGCGGGGGGCTCGCATGAGCAGTTCTTC
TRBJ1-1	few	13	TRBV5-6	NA	CASARGRNTEAFF	TGTGCCAGCGCCCGGGGAAGGAACACTGAAGCTTTCTTT
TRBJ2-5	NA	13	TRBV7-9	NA	CASSNDYRETQYF	TGTGCCAGCAGCAACGACTATCGGGAGACCCAGTACTTC
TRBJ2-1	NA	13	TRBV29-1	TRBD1	CSVDGDRGNEQFF	TGCAGCGTTGATGGGGACAGGGGAAATGAGCAGTTCTTC